The 5 T cell receptor beta chains presented below share a single source sample, sequenced in a study of human T cells and chemical hapten exposure. Noted time point: patch test 1, 2 weeks after DPC sensitization. Treatment given: therapeutic diphenylcyclopropenone sensitization with weekly scalp DPC. TCRdb passed the RACE reads through MiXCR, listing each CDR3 protein once. The sample has 90,000 or so distinct CDR3 sequences; roughly a tenth are singletons. The specimen comprised whole blood, sampled in connection with sensitization to the hapten diphenylcyclopropenone (DPC). All receptors derive from a man in his forties with alopecia areata. Some clones in this sample may be carry-over from other donors' samples.

This clonotype was counted only a few times. The genes are TRBV7-2 and TRBJ2-5; 7 bases line up with TRBD2. Trimming removed 1 base from V and 3 bases from J; junction bases left unmatched: 8. The CDR3 runs 16 residues. Per germline, CDR1 SGHTA and CDR2 FQGNSA. The CDR3 bases are TGTGCCAGCAGCTTAGGGATCGGGCTAGCGGAAGAGACCCAGTACTTC. Translating it yields CASSLGIGLAEETQYF.

The chain links TRBV18 to TRBJ2-3; 7 nucleotides match TRBD1. This CDR3 has 16 residues. V dropped 0 bases and J dropped 2; count of bases not matched to a gene: 5. Germline V gene data show CDR1 as KGHSH and CDR2 as LQKENI. The CDR3 spells CASSPPGQRPTDTQYF. CDR3 DNA sequence: TGTGCCAGCTCACCACCGGGACAGAGGCCCACAGATACGCAGTATTTT.

The V call is TRBV27, the J call TRBJ2-7; D not resolved. The germline gives CDR1 MNHEY, CDR2 SMNVEV (reference sequence). V dropped 2 bases and J dropped 3 bases, with 14 bases sitting between them. The CDR3 loop spans 15 amino acids. The CDR3 reads CASSLSGNTLYEQYV. Here the CDR3 DNA reads TGTGCCAGCAGTTTAAGTGGGAATACGCTCTACGAGCAGTACGTC.

The chain is built from TRBV5-1 and TRBJ1-1; D is possibly TRBD1 (6 bases). V shed 0 bases and J shed 4 bases, with 10 bases lying between them. The CDR3 has 14 amino acids. Germline values: CDR1 SGHRS, CDR2 YFSETQ. The CDR3 here is CASSLGLGATEAFF. The DNA of the CDR3 is TGCGCCAGCAGCTTGGGTCTGGGGGCCACTGAAGCTTTCTTT.

The chain has TRBV7-2 and TRBJ2-2, with 7 bases that match TRBD2. CDR3 size: 16 residues. V gave up 0 bases and J gave up 7 bases; unmatched junction bases: 8. Germline loops: CDR1 SGHTA, CDR2 FQGNSA. The chain's CDR3 is CASSLAGGSLVGELFF. In DNA, the CDR3 is TGTGCCAGCAGCTTAGCCGGCGGGAGTTTGGTCGGGGAGCTGTTTTTT.